Listed below are T cell receptor beta chains from one sample, sequenced in a study of T cell changes during pregnancy in multiple sclerosis. Data came from immunoSEQ multiplex PCR; TCRdb stores just in-frame clones and leaves some out. The repertoire consists of some 100,000 clones, with about 94% occurring once and the leading ten covering roughly 1%. The sequencing here drew on peripheral blood, taken before pregnancy. The source is a female donor with multiple sclerosis, enrolled in a pregnancy study. Both conserved end residues are part of each CDR3. The order of the fields is V gene, D gene, J gene, clone size, CDR3 protein, CDR3 DNA. D genes are given only for firm matches. Not every row has a clone size; where given, it reads once, few, many or a size class.

>TRBV19|-|TRBJ2-7|-
CASSSSGVSEQYF
TGTGCCAGTAGTTCCTCCGGGGTCTCCGAGCAGTACTTC
>TRBV5-1|-|TRBJ2-3|-
CASSLEGGDTQYF
TGCGCCAGCAGCTTGGAAGGAGGCGATACGCAGTATTTT
>TRBV5-1|-|TRBJ2-3|-
CASSPGRQGTDTQYF
TGCGCCAGCAGCCCCGGACGACAGGGCACAGATACGCAGTATTTT
>TRBV6-5|-|TRBJ2-2|-
CASSPGASNTGELFF
TGTGCCAGCAGCCCCGGAGCCTCTAACACCGGGGAGCTGTTTTTT
>TRBV5-1|TRBD2|TRBJ2-3|-
CASSPTTSRGNTQYF
TGCGCCAGCAGCCCAACGACTAGCCGCGGTAATACGCAGTATTTT
>TRBV7-2|-|TRBJ1-5|-
CASSPDRGSNQPQHF
TGTGCCAGCAGCCCCGACCGAGGGAGCAATCAGCCCCAGCATTTT
>TRBV9|TRBD2|TRBJ2-3|-
CASSEGTSGLTDTQYF
TGTGCCAGCAGCGAAGGGACTAGCGGACTCACAGATACGCAGTATTTT
>TRBV15|TRBD1|TRBJ1-1|-
CATSRVWTGNTEAFF
TGTGCCACCAGCAGAGTGTGGACAGGGAACACTGAAGCTTTCTTT
>TRBV5-1|-|TRBJ2-1|-
CASRQGEGYNEQFF
TGCGCCAGCAGACAGGGGGAGGGTTACAATGAGCAGTTCTTC
>TRBV7-9|-|TRBJ2-7|-
CASSLFQGEQYF
TGTGCCAGCAGCTTATTCCAGGGAGAGCAGTACTTC
>TRBV4-3|TRBD2|TRBJ2-1|-
CASATSGKYNEQFF
TGCGCCAGCGCTACTAGCGGGAAATACAATGAGCAGTTCTTC
>TRBV10-3|-|TRBJ2-7|once
CAVQGSTYEQYF
TGTGCCGTACAGGGATCAACCTACGAGCAGTACTTC
>TRBV28|-|TRBJ2-4|-
CASSLSGPKNIQYF
TGTGCCAGCAGTTTGTCAGGGCCCAAAAACATTCAGTACTTC
>TRBV7-9|-|TRBJ2-7|-
CASSLVSSYEQYF
TGTGCCAGCAGCTTAGTTAGCTCCTACGAGCAGTACTTC
>TRBV27|-|TRBJ2-3|-
CASSFYPGDTQYF
TGTGCCAGCAGTTTCTATCCAGGAGATACGCAGTATTTT
>TRBV7-6|-|TRBJ2-3|-
CASSLGGTSTDTQYF
TGTGCCAGCAGCTTAGGGGGGACTAGCACAGATACGCAGTATTTT
>TRBV5-4|-|TRBJ2-1|-
CASSPQARNEQFF
TGTGCCAGCAGCCCCCAGGCGAGAAATGAGCAGTTCTTC
>TRBV4-1|TRBD1|TRBJ2-7|-
CASSPGTGSSYEQYF
TGCGCCAGCAGCCCGGGGACAGGGAGCTCCTACGAGCAGTACTTC
>TRBV19|-|TRBJ2-7|-
CASSTVLSGYGEQYF
TGTGCCAGTAGTACTGTCCTGTCGGGGTACGGAGAGCAGTACTTC
>TRBV5-4|TRBD1|TRBJ2-7|-
CASSLPGQGDSYEQYF
TGTGCCAGCAGCTTACCGGGACAGGGGGACTCCTACGAGCAGTACTTC
>TRBV27|-|TRBJ2-7|-
CASSLAGAAYEQYF
TGTGCCAGCAGTTTGGCAGGGGCTGCCTACGAGCAGTACTTC
>TRBV4-1|TRBD2|TRBJ2-3|-
CASSPGTSRADTQYF
TGCGCCAGCAGCCCCGGGACTAGCAGGGCAGATACGCAGTATTTT
>TRBV5-1|-|TRBJ1-1|-
CASKNRNAGDTEAFF
TGCGCCAGCAAAAACAGGAATGCAGGGGACACTGAAGCTTTCTTT
>TRBV5-1|-|TRBJ1-2|-
CASSLGDSGYTF
TGCGCCAGCAGCTTGGGCGACAGCGGCTACACCTTC
>TRBV19|-|TRBJ2-7|-
CASSIELARTSYEQYF
TGTGCCAGTAGTATCGAGCTAGCGCGGACCTCCTACGAGCAGTACTTC
>TRBV2|TRBD2|TRBJ2-1|-
CASTREGQVNEQFF
TGTGCCAGCACTAGGGAGGGCCAAGTAAATGAGCAGTTCTTC
>TRBV7-6|-|TRBJ1-1|-
CASSRAGGTEAFF
TGTGCCAGCAGTCGTGCGGGGGGGACTGAAGCTTTCTTT
>TRBV28|-|TRBJ1-2|-
CASSLYNRIYGYTF
TGTGCCAGCAGTTTATATAACAGGATCTATGGCTACACCTTC
>TRBV9|-|TRBJ1-1|-
CASSGGGLNTEAFF
TGTGCCAGCAGCGGAGGAGGACTAAACACTGAAGCTTTCTTT
>TRBV2|-|TRBJ1-1|-
CASRPDTAGNTEAFF
TGTGCCAGCAGGCCGGATACAGCGGGGAACACTGAAGCTTTCTTT
>TRBV5-4|TRBD1|TRBJ1-1|-
CASSIGQGRTEAFF
TGTGCCAGCAGCATAGGACAGGGCCGAACTGAAGCTTTCTTT
>TRBV7-6|TRBD2|TRBJ2-7|-
CASSLFGGRAAYEQYF
TGTGCCAGCAGCTTATTCGGCGGGAGGGCCGCGTACGAGCAGTACTTC
>TRBV19|-|TRBJ2-5|-
CASSIVREETQYF
TGTGCCAGTAGTATTGTGAGGGAAGAGACCCAGTACTTC
>TRBV5-1|TRBD2|TRBJ2-3|-
CASSALGLGEITDTQYF
TGCGCCAGCAGCGCGTTAGGACTAGGAGAAATCACAGATACGCAGTATTTT
>TRBV7-3|TRBD1|TRBJ1-1|-
CASSLTGTGGGKDTEAFF
TGTGCCAGCAGCTTAACCGGGACAGGGGGTGGAAAGGACACTGAAGCTTTCTTT
>TRBV20-1|-|TRBJ2-5|-
CSARDIETQYF
TGCAGTGCTAGAGATATAGAGACCCAGTACTTC
>TRBV9|TRBD2|TRBJ2-3|-
CASSVKAGGDTQYF
TGTGCCAGCAGCGTAAAAGCGGGAGGGGATACGCAGTATTTT
>TRBV6-1|-|TRBJ1-2|-
CASSEWEGHYGYTF
TGTGCCAGCAGTGAATGGGAGGGGCACTATGGCTACACCTTC
>TRBV5-1|TRBD2|TRBJ2-2|-
CASRLTSSAGELFF
TGCGCCAGCAGGTTGACTAGCTCGGCCGGGGAGCTGTTTTTT
>TRBV14|-|TRBJ2-4|-
CASSHPTIAKNIQYF
TGTGCCAGCAGCCATCCGACTATAGCCAAAAACATTCAGTACTTC
>TRBV5-1|TRBD1|TRBJ1-1|-
CASTFVQGANTEAFF
TGCGCCAGCACCTTTGTCCAGGGGGCAAACACTGAAGCTTTCTTT
>TRBV6-1|-|TRBJ2-7|once
CASSESGSYEQYF
TGTGCCAGCAGTGAATCCGGCTCCTACGAGCAGTACTTC
>TRBV27|TRBD1|TRBJ1-2|few
CASSLRAFGTGDNYGYTF
TGTGCCAGCAGTCTACGGGCTTTTGGGACAGGGGACAACTATGGCTACACCTTC
>TRBV30|-|TRBJ1-2|-
CAWSVNGGYTF
TGTGCCTGGAGTGTAAACGGGGGCTACACCTTC
>TRBV28|TRBD1|TRBJ1-3|-
CASSIMGQGRNSGNTIYF
TGTGCCAGCAGCATTATGGGACAGGGAAGGAACTCTGGAAACACCATATATTTT